This TCR beta chain was captured in a study of CD8+CD57+ T cells in acquired aplastic anemia (dated by TCRdb to the late 2010s). Some background on the complete study: Extracted DNA from sorted CD4+ and CD8+ cells averaged around 3.2 ug, ranging from about 0.17 to 30 ug. CD8+CD57+ expansion was defined as frequency above the mean frequency observed in healthy subjects.

What the study reported, not specific to this receptor: No significant difference in CD8+ Simpson's diversity was found between patients and healthy controls (P=0.060). Roughly 30 CD8+ CDR3 sequences were found to be shared between patients and controls, but these sequences appeared to be highly expressed in patients and within the immunodominant clones of the patients.

The patients picked for sequencing were ones in whom flow cytometry had shown an expansion of CD8+CD57+ cells. Every patient had a diagnosis of severe acquired aplastic anemia based on International Study of Aplastic Anemia and Agranulocytosis and Camitta criteria. At the time blood was sampled, none of the patients had received any therapy. The study deep-sequenced TCR repertoires of sorted CD4+ and CD8+ blood T cells from severe aplastic anemia patients and healthy subjects. In the USA, patient enrollment took place under clinicaltrials.gov protocols 00001620, 01623167, 00001397, 00071045, 00081523 and 00961064. Ficoll-Paque density gradient centrifugation was used to isolate peripheral blood mononuclear cells. Before DNA was extracted, CD4+ and CD8+ T cells were sorted using either FACS or magnetic beads. Profiling of TCR beta VDJ combinations and CDR3 sequences used genomic DNA as the template. An Illumina HiSeq 2000 was used for TCR repertoire sequencing. The original methods were these. TRBV/TRBJ rearrangement plots, CDR3 size and DJ length profiles, and Simpson's diversity index were used to evaluate the repertoires. The most abundant DNA sequence in the deep sequencing data was taken as the immunodominant clone. CDR3 amino acid sequences were screened for sharing across subjects and compared with published repertoires and the VDJdb database. TCRdb took the public reads, trimmed them with fastp at Q25, ran MiXCR for clone calling and kept in-frame beta chains. Each entry merges the rows of one CDR3 protein and shows their most common DNA and genes. For this entry, the V and J calls and clone size follow TCRdb and not the study's own pipeline. This sample has roughly 250,000 distinct CDR3 sequences in its table, and 70% to 85% of those were observed once. Clones ranked in the top ten supply 40% to 55% of the sample.

A word on this clonotype: This clone's antigen is unknown. Per-nucleotide qualities are absent, and no much larger clonotype sits a single base away.

The germline V gene (reference sequence) specifies SEHNR as CDR1 and FQNEAQ as CDR2. The CDR3 contains 16 residues, cysteine and phenylalanine counted. Kept here is only the CDR3 DNA, which spans 48 bases and is read in frame from base 1. V ends up 5 bases short and J 16 bases short, with an unmatched junction base count of 19. This clonotype originated in a human donor with aplastic anemia. Sequencing used sorted CD4+, CD8+, or CD8+CD57+ T cells (not recorded which) from PBMCs. The sequence is built from TRBV7-9 and TRBJ2-6, with 8 middle bases fitting TRBD2. The DNA sequence is TGTGCCAGCAGCCAAGGTCTAGCGGGCCCGGCCGTGATGCTGACTTTC. It specifies CASSQGLAGPAVMLTF.